The text below deals with one TCR beta chain. The antigen is not known. The entry originates in a study of cytomegalovirus exposure and HLA in healthy donors. Findings and caveats of the study: Three CMV-associated chains were confirmed in vitro to be specific for CMV antigens. The study listed approximately 170 cytomegalovirus-associated TCR beta chains.

V lost 2 bases and J lost 6, with 13 bases in between. The CDR3 is 13 residues long. CDR1 GTSNPN and CDR2 SVGIG come from the germline V gene (reference sequence). Separation from the roughly 670-subject first cohort characterized the roughly 110-subject validation cohort, to which the donors belonged. Data came from immunoSEQ multiplex PCR; TCRdb stores just in-frame clones and leaves some out. This table has 120,000 or so clones, 86% appearing once. The receptor comes from a man younger than 30 in good health and CMV-seronegative. The J gene is TRBJ1-2, the V gene TRBV30; D not certain. Sequencing was done on a sample of PBMCs. The CDR3 DNA reads TGTGCCTGGAGTAGTCAAGGAGTTGATGGCTACACCTTC. The encoded protein is CAWSSQGVDGYTF.